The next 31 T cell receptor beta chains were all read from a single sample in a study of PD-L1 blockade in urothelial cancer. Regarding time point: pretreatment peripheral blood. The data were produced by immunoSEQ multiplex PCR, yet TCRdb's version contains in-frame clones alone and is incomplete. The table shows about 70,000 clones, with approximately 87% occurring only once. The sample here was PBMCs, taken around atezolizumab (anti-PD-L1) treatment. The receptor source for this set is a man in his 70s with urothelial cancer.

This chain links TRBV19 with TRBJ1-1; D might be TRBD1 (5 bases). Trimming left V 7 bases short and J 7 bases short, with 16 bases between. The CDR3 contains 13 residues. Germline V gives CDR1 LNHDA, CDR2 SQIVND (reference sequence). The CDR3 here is CASKVGLTGEAFF. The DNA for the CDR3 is TGTGCCAGTAAAGTCGGGTTAACAGGTGAAGCTTTCTTT.

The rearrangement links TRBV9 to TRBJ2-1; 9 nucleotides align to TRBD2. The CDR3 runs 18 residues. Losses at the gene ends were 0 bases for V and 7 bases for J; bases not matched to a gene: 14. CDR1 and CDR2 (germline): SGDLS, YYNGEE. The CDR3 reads CASSVAPPIAGVDNEQFF. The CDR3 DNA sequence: TGTGCCAGCAGCGTAGCTCCACCCATAGCGGGAGTTGATAATGAGCAGTTCTTC.

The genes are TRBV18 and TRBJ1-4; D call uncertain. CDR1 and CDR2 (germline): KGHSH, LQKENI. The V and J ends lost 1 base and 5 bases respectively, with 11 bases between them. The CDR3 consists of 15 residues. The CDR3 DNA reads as TGTGCCAGCTCACCACAGTCGGGAAGCAATGAAAAACTGTTTTTT. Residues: CASSPQSGSNEKLFF.

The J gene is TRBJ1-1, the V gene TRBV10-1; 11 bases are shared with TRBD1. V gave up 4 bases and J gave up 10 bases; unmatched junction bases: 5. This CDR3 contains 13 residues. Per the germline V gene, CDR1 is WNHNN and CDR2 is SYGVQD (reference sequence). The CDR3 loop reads CASSADRGQRAFF. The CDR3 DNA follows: TGCGCCAGCAGTGCGGACAGGGGGCAGAGAGCTTTCTTT.

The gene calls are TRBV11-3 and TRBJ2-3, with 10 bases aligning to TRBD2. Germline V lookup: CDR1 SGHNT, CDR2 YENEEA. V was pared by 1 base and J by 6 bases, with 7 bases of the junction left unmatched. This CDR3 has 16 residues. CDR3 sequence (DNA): TGTGCCAGCAGCTTAGGACTAGCGGGTGCCCGGGATACGCAGTATTTT. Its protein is CASSLGLAGARDTQYF. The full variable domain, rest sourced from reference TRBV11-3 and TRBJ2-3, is EAGVVQSPRYKIIEKKQPVAFWCNPISGHNTLYWYLQNLGQGPELLIRYENEEAVDDSQLPKDRFSAERLKGVDSTLKIQPAELGDSAVYLCASSLGLAGARDTQYFGPGTRLTVL.

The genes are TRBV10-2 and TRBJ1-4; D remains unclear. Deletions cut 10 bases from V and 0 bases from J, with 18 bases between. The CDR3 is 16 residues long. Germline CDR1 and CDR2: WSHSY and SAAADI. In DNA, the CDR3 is TGCGCCACACCAGTCCGATTTAAAGCAACTAATGAAAAACTGTTTTTT. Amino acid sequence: CATPVRFKATNEKLFF.

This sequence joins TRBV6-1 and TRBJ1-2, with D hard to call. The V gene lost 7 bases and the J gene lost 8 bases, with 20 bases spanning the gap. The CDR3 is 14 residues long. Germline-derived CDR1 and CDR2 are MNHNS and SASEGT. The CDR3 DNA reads TGTGCCAGCATGCGCCCGGGGAGGAGAGGCGGCTACACCTTC. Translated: CASMRPGRRGGYTF.

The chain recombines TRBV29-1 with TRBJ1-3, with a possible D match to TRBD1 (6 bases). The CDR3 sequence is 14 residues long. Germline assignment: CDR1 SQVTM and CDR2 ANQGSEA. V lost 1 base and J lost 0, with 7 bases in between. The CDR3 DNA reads TGCAGCGTTGAAGGGACAGACTCTGGAAACACCATATATTTT. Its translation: CSVEGTDSGNTIYF.

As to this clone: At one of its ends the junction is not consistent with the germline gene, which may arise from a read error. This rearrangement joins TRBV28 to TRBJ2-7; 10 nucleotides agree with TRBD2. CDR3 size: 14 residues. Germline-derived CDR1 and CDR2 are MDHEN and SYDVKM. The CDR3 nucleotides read TGTGCCAGCAGTAATGAAGGGCTAGCGGGAGTTCTGCACTTC. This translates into CASSNEGLAGVLHF.

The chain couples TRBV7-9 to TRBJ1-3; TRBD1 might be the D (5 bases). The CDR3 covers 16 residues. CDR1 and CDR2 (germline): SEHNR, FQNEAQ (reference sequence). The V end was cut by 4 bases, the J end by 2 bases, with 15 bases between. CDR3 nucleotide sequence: TGTGCCAGCAGCTCTAGTAGGGGCGGGGCTGGAAACACCATATATTTT. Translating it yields CASSSSRGGAGNTIYF.

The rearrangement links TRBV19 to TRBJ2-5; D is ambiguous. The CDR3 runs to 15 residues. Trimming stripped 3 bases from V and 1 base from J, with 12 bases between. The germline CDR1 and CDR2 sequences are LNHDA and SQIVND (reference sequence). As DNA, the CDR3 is TGTGCCAGTAGTATTGGCCCGAAACCCCAAGAGACCCAGTACTTC. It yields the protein CASSIGPKPQETQYF.

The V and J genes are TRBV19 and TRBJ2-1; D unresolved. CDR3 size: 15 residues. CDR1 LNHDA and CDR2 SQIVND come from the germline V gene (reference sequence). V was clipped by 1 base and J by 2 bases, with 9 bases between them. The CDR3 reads CASSIGRGPYNEQFF. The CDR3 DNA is TGTGCCAGTAGTATAGGAAGAGGTCCCTACAATGAGCAGTTCTTC.

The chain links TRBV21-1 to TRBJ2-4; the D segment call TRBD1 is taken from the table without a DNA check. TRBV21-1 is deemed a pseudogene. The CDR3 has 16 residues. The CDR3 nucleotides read TGTGCCAGCAGCCCACCCCCGGACAGCGACGGACTCATTCAGTACTTC. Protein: CASSPPPDSDGLIQYF.

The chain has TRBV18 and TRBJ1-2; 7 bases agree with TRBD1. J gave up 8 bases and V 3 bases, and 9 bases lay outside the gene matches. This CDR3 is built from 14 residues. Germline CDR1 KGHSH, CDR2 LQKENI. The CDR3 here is CASSPYRGPQGYTF. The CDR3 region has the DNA TGTGCCAGCTCACCTTATAGGGGGCCCCAAGGCTACACCTTC.

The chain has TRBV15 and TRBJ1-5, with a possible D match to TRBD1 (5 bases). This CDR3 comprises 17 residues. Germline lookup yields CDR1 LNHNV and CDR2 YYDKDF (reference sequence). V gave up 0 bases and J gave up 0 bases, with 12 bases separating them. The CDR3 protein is CATSRERAGFSNQPQHF. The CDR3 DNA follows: TGTGCCACCAGCAGAGAACGGGCAGGGTTTAGCAATCAGCCCCAGCATTTT.

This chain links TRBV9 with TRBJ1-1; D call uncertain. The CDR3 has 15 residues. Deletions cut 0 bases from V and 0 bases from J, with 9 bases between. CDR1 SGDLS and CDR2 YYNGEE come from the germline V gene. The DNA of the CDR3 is TGTGCCAGCAGCGTAGATCGACACATGAACACTGAAGCTTTCTTT. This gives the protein CASSVDRHMNTEAFF.

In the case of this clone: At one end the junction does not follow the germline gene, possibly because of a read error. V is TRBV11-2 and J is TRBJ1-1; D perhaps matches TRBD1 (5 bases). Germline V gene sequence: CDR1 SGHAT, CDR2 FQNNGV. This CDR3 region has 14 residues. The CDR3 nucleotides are TGTGCCAGCATCCTGGGACTGCGGAACGCTGAAGCTTTCTTT. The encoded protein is CASILGLRNAEAFF.

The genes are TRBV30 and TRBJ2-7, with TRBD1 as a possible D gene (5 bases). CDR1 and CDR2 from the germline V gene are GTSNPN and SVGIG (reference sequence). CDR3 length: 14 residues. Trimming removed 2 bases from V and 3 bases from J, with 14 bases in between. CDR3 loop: CAWSRTRRFYEQYF. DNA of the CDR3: TGTGCCTGGAGTCGGACAAGGCGTTTCTACGAGCAGTACTTC.

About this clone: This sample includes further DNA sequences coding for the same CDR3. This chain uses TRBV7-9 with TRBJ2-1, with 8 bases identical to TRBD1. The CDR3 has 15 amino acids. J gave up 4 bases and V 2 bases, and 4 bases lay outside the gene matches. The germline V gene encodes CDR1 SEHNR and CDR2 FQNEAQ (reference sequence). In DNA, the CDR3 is TGTGCCAGCAGCTTACGACAGGGGCAATACAATGAGCAGTTCTTC. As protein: CASSLRQGQYNEQFF.

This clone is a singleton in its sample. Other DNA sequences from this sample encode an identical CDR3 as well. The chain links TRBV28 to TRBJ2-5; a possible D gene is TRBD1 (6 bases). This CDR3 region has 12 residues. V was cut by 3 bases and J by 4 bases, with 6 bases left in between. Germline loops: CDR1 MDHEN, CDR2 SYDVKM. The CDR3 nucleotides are TGTGCCAGCAGTTTCAGGGGAGAGACCCAGTACTTC. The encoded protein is CASSFRGETQYF.

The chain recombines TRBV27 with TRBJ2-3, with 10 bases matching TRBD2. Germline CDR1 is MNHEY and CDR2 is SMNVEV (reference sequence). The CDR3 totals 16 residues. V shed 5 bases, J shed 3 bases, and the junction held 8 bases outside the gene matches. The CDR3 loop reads CASSPTAGGSTDTQYF. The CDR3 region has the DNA TGTGCCAGCAGTCCGACAGCGGGAGGGAGTACAGATACGCAGTATTTT.

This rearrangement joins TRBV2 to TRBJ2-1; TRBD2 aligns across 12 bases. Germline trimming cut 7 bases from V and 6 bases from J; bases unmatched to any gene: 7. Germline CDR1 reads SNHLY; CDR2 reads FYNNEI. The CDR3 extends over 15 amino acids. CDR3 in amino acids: CASILLAGGPNEQFF. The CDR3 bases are TGTGCCAGCATTCTCCTAGCGGGAGGGCCCAATGAGCAGTTCTTC.

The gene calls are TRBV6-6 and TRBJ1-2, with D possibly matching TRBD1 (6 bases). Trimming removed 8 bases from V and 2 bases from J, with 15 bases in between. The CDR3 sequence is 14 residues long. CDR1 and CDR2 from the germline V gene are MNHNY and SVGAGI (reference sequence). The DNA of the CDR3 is TGTGCCAGCGGGAGGGGGTTGGAGAACTATGGCTACACCTTC. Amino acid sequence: CASGRGLENYGYTF.

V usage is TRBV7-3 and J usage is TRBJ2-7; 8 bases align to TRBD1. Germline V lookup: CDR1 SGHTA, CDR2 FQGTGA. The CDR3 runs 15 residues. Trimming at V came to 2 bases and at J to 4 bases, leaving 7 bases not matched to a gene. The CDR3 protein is CASSLALDRGYEQYF. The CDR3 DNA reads TGTGCCAGCAGCTTAGCGTTAGACAGGGGATACGAGCAGTACTTC.

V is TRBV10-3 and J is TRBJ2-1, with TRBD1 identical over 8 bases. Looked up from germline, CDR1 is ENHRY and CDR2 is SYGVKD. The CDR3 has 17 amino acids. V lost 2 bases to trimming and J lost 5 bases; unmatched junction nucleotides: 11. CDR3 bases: TGTGCCATCAGTGAGAAAACCGGGACAGGCATTGACAATGAGCAGTTCTTC. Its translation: CAISEKTGTGIDNEQFF.

The DNA of the CDR3 is TGTGCCAGCAGCCAAATCGGGGGGTCAGGGGAGCAGTACTTC. Translating it yields CASSQIGGSGEQYF. The genes are TRBV6-6 and TRBJ2-7, with 7 positions matching TRBD2. Germline trimming cut 6 bases from V and 7 bases from J; bases unmatched to any gene: 12. The CDR3 sequence is 14 residues long. CDR1 and CDR2 (germline): MNHNY, SVGAGI (reference sequence).

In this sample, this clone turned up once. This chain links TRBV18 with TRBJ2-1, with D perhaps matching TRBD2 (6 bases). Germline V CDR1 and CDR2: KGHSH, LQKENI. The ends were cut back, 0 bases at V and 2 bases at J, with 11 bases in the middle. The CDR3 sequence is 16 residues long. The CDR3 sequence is CASSPPTGAAYNEQFF. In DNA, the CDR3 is TGTGCCAGCTCACCACCCACGGGAGCAGCCTACAATGAGCAGTTCTTC.

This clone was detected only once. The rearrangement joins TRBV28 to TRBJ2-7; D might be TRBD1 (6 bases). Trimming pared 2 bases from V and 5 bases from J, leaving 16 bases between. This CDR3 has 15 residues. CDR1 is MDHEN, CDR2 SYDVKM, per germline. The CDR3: CASSLGGRGGNEQYF. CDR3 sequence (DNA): TGTGCCAGCAGTTTAGGGGGCAGGGGTGGAAACGAGCAGTACTTC.

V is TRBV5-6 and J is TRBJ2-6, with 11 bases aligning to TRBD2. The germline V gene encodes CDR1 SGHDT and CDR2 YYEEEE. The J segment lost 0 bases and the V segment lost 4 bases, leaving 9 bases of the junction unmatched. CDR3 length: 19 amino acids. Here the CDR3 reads CASSGGLAEVFSGANVLTF. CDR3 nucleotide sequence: TGTGCCAGCAGCGGGGGACTAGCGGAAGTCTTCTCTGGGGCCAACGTCCTGACTTTC.

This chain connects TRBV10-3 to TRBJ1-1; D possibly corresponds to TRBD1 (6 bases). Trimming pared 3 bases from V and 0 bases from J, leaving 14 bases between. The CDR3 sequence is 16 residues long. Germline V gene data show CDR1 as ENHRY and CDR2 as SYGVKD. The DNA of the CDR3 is TGTGCCATCAGTGAAAGACAGGTTTTCATGAACACTGAAGCTTTCTTT. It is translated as CAISERQVFMNTEAFF.

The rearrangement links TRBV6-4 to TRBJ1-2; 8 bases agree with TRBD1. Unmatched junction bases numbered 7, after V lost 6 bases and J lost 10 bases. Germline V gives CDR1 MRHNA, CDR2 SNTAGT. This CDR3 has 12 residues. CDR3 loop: CASSAQGQDYTF. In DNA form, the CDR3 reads TGTGCCAGCAGCGCCCAGGGACAGGACTACACCTTC.